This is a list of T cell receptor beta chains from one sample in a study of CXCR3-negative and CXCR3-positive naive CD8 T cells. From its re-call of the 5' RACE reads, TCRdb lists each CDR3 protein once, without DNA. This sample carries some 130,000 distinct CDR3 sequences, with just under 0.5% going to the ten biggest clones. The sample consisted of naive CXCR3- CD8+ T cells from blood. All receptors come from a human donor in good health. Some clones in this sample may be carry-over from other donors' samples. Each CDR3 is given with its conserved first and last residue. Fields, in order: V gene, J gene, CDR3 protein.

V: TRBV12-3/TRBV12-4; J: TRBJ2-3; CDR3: CASSLEDGTQYF
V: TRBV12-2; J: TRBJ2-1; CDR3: CASRLGGEGSYNEQFF
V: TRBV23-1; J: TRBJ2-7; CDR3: CASSQIGTVEYEQYF
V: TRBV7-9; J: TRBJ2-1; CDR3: CASSFVTSGADNEQFF
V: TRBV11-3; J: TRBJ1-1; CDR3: CASSPTLSTEAFF
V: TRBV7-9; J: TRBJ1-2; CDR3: CASSLGAANYGYTF
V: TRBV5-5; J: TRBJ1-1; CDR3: CASSPLPRDGNIEAFF
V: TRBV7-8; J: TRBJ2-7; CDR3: CASSLVPPGTESYEQYF
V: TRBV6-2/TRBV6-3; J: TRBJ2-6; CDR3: CASSPAGANVLTF
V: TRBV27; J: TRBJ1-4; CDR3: CASREGMRNEKLFF
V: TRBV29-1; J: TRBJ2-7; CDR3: CSVERRGLTYEQYF
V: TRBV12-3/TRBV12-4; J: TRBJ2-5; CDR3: CASSLWGAETQYF
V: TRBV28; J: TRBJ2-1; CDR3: CASSPGTNSEQFF
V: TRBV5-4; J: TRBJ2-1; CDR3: CASSYGSGPYNEQFF
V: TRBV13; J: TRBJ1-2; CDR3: CASSLQGQGYTF
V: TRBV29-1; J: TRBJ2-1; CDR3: CSVDRGRLARGNEQFF
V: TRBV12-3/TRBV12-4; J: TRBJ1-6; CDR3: CASRTSGSRNSPLHF
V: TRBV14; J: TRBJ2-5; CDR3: CASSQDYSPETQYF
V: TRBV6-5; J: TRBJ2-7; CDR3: CASSGTPTYEQYF
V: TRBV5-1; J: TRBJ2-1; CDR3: CASRYTSGTDNEQFF
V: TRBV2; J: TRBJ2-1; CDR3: CASSDPASGFSYNEQFF
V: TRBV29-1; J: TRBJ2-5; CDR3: CSVEGTREEQETQYF
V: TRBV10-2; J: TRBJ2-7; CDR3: CASTLVEGLAAYEQYF
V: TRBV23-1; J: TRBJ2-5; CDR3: CASSQETSRRTVGRKETQYF
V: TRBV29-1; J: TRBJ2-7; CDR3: CSVADLEGRNSYEQYF
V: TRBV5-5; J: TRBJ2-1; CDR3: CASFSYNEQFF
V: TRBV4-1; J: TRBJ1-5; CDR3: CASSRTGGTQPQHF
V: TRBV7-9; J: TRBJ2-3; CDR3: CASSSLAGKSTDTQYF
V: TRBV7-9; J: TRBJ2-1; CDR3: CASSLELEDEQFF
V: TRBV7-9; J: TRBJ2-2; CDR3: CASSSDRLNTGELFF
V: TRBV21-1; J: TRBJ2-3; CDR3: CASSGSGGGTDTQYF
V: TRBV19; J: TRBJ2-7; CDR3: CATSPSGGLSYEQYF
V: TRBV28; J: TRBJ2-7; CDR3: CASSSPTGTGVAEQYF
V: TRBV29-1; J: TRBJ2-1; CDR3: CSVEGQGASYNEQFF
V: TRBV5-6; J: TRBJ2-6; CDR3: CASNLGAGANVLTF
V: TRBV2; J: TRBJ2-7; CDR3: CASSARLAGGFRFSEQYF
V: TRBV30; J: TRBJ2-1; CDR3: CAWTGGHNEQFF
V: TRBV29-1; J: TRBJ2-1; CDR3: CSVLGLAGGRNEQFF
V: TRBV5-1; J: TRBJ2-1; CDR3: CASSPSGPYNEQFF
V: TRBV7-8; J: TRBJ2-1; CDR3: CASSLLSVGGEQFF
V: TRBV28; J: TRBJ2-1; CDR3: CASSFYAGDFLNEQFF
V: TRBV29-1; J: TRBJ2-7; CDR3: CSVEADRVHEQYF
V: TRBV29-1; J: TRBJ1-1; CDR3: CSATGVFGGNEAFF
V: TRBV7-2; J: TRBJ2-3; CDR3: CASSDINTDTQYF